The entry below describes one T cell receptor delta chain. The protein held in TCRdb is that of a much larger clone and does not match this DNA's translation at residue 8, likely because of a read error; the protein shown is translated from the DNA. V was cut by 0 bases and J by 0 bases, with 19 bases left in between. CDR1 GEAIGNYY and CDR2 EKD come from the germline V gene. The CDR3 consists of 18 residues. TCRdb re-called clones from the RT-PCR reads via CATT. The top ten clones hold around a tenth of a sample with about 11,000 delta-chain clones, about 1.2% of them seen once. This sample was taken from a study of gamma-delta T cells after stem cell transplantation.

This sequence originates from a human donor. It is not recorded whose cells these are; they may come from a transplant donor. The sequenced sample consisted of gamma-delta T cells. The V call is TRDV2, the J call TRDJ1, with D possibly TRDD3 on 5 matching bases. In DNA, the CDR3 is TGTGCCTGTGACACCCTCCCCAGGGGAAACGTCCACACCGATAAACTCATCTTT. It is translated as CACDTLPRGNVHTDKLIF.